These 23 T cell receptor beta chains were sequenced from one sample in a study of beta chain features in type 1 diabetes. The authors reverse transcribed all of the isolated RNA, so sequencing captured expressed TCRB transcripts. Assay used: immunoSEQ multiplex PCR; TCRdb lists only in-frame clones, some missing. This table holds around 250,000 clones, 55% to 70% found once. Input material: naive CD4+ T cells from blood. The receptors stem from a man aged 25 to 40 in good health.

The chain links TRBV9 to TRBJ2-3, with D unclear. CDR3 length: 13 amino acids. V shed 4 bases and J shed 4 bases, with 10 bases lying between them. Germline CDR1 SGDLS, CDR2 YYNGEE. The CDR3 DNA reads TGTGCCAGCAGCCCGCGGCTAGCAGATACGCAGTATTTT. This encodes CASSPRLADTQYF.

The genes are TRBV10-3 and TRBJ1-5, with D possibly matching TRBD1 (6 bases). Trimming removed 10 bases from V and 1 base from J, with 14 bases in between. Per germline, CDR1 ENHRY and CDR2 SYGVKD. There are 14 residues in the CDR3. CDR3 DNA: TGTGCCACTCAAGGGGGGATGAGCAATCAGCCCCAGCATTTT. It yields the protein CATQGGMSNQPQHF.

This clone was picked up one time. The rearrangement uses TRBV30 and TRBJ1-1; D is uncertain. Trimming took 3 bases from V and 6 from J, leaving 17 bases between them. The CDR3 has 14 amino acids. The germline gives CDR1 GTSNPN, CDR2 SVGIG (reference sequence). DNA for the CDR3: TGTGCCTGGAGCGACGTAAGCCGCCGGTCTGAAGCTTTCTTT. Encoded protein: CAWSDVSRRSEAFF.

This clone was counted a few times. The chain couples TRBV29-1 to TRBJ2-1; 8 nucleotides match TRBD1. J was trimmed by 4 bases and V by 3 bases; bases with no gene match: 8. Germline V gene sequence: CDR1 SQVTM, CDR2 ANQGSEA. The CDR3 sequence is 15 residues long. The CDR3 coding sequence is TGCAGCGTTGATCTGAAGGACAGGGCTTACAATGAGCAGTTCTTC. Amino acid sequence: CSVDLKDRAYNEQFF.

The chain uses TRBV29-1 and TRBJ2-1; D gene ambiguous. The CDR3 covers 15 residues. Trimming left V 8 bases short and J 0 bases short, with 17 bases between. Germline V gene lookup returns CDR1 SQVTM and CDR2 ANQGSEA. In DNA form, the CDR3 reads TGCAGCCGTGGTTTGGTGGAAAGCTCCTACAATGAGCAGTTCTTC. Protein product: CSRGLVESSYNEQFF.

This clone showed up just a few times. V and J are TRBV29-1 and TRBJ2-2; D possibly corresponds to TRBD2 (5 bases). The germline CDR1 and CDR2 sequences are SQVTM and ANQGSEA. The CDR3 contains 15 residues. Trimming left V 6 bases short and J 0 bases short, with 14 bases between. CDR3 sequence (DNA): TGCAGCGTATCTACGGGGTACGCGAACACCGGGGAGCTGTTTTTT. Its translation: CSVSTGYANTGELFF.

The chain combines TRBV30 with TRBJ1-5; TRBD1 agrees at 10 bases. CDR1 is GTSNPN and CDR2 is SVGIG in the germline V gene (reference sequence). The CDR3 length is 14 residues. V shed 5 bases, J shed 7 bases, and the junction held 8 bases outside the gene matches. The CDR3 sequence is CAWGAGQGYQPQHF. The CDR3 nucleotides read TGTGCCTGGGGGGCGGGACAGGGGTACCAGCCCCAGCATTTT.

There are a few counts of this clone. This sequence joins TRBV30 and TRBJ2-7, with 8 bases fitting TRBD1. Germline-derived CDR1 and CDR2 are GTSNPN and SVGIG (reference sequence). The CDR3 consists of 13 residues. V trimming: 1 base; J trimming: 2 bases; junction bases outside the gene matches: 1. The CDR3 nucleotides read TGTGCCTGGAGTGGACAGGGGACCTACGAGCAGTACTTC. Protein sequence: CAWSGQGTYEQYF.

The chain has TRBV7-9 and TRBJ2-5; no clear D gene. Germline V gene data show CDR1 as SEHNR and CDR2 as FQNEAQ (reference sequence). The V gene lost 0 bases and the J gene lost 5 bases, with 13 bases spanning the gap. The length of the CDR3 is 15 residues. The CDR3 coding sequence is TGTGCCAGCAGCTTAGCTGGCCGGGTCGGGGAGACCCAGTACTTC. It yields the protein CASSLAGRVGETQYF.

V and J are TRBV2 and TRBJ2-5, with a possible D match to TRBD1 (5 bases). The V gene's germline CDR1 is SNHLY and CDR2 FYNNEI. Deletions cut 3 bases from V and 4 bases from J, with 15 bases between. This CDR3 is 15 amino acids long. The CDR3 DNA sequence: TGTGCCAGCAGTGAGGTCCAGGGCTCCGGAGAGACCCAGTACTTC. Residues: CASSEVQGSGETQYF.

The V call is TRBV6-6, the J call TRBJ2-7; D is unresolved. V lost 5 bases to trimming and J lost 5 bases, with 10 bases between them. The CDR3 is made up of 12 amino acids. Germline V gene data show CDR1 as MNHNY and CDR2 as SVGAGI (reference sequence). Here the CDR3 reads CASSRTANEQYF. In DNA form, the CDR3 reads TGTGCCAGCAGTAGGACGGCCAACGAGCAGTACTTC.

CDR3 DNA: TGCGCCAGCAGCTTGGCGGTGACAGGGATCAACGAGCAGTACTTC. Translated, it gives CASSLAVTGINEQYF. The chain employs TRBV5-1 and TRBJ2-7; TRBD1 agrees at 7 bases. Germline V gives CDR1 SGHRS, CDR2 YFSETQ. CDR3 length equals 15 residues. After removal of 0 bases from V and 5 bases from J, the junction contained 8 bases not matched to a gene.

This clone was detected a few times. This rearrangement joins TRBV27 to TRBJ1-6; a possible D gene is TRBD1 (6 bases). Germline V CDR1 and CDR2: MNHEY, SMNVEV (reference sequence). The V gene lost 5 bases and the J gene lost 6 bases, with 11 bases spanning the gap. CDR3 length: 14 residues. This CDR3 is CASSRQESNSPLHF. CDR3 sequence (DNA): TGTGCCAGCAGTCGACAGGAGTCTAATTCACCCCTCCACTTT.

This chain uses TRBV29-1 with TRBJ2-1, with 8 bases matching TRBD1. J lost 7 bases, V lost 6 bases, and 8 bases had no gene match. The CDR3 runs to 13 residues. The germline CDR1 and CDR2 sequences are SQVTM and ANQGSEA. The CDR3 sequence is CSVQGAGRNEQFF. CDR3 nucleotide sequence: TGCAGCGTCCAGGGGGCTGGAAGGAATGAGCAGTTCTTC.

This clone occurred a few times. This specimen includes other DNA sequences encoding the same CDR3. CDR3 in DNA: TGTGCCTGGAGTAGAGGACAAGAGACCCAGTACTTC. Its translation: CAWSRGQETQYF. This chain connects TRBV30 to TRBJ2-5, with no clear D. Trimming pared 2 bases from V and 2 bases from J, leaving 6 bases between. Germline V gene lookup returns CDR1 GTSNPN and CDR2 SVGIG (reference sequence). The CDR3 totals 12 residues.

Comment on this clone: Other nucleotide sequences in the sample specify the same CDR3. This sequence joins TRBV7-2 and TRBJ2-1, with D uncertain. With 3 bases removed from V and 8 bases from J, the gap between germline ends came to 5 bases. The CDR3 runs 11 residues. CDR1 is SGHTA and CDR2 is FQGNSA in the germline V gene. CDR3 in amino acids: CASSFFDEQFF. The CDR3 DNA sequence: TGTGCCAGCAGCTTTTTCGATGAGCAGTTCTTC. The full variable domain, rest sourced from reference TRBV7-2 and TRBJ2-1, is GAGVSQSPSNKVTEKGKDVELRCDPISGHTALYWYRQSLGQGLEFLIYFQGNSAPDKSGLPSDRFSAERTGGSVSTLTIQRTQQEDSAVYLCASSFFDEQFFGPGTRLTVL.

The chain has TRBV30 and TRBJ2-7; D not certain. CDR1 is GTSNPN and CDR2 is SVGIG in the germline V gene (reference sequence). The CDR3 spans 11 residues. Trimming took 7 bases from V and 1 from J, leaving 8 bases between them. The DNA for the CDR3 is TGTGCCTATAAAAAATCCTACGAGCAGTACTTC. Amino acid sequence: CAYKKSYEQYF.

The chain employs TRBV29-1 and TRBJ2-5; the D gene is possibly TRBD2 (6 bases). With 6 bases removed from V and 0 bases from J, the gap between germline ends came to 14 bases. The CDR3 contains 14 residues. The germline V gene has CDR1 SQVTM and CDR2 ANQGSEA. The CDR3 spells CSVSGGAHQETQYF. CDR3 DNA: TGCAGCGTGTCTGGCGGGGCACACCAAGAGACCCAGTACTTC.

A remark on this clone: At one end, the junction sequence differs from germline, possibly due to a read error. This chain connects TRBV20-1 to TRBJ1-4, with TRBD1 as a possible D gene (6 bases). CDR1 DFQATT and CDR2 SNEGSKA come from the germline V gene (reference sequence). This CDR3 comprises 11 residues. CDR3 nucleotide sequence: TGCAGTGCTATCGGGGGCGCTAATGTTGGGTTT. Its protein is CSAIGGANVGF.

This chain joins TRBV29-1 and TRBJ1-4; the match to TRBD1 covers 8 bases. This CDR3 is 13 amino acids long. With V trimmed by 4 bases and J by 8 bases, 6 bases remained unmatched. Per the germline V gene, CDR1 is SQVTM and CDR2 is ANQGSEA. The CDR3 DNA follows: TGCAGCGTTGCGGACAGGGCGGTCGAAAAACTGTTTTTT. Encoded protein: CSVADRAVEKLFF.

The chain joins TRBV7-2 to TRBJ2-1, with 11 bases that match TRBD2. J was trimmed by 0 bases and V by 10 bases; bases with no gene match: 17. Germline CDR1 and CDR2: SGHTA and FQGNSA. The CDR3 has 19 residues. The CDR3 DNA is TGTGCCACCCCACGGGGTGCTAGCGGGAGGTCCAGCTCCTACAATGAGCAGTTCTTC. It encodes CATPRGASGRSSSYNEQFF. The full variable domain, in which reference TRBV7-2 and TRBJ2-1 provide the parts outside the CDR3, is GAGVSQSPSNKVTEKGKDVELRCDPISGHTALYWYRQSLGQGLEFLIYFQGNSAPDKSGLPSDRFSAERTGGSVSTLTIQRTQQEDSAVYLCATPRGASGRSSSYNEQFFGPGTRLTVL.

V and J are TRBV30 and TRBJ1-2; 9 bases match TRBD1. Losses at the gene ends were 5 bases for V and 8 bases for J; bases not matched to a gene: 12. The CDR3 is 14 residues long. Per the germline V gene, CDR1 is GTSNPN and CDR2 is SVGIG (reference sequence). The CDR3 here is CAWFGSGQGEGYTF. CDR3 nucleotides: TGTGCCTGGTTTGGGTCGGGACAGGGAGAGGGCTACACCTTC. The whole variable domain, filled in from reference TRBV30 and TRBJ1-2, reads SQTIHQWPATLVQPVGSPLSLECTVEGTSNPNLYWYRQAAGRGLQLLFYSVGIGQISSEVPQNLSASRPQDRQFILSSKKLLLSDSGFYLCAWFGSGQGEGYTFGSGTRLTVV.

The CDR3 DNA sequence: TGTGCCTGGAAGGGCTACCGCCCTTCCGAGCAGTACTTC. Protein product: CAWKGYRPSEQYF. This chain joins TRBV30 and TRBJ2-7; D call uncertain. The germline V and J ends were trimmed by 4 bases and 6 bases, with 16 bases remaining between them. Germline V CDR1 and CDR2: GTSNPN, SVGIG (reference sequence). This CDR3 comprises 13 residues.